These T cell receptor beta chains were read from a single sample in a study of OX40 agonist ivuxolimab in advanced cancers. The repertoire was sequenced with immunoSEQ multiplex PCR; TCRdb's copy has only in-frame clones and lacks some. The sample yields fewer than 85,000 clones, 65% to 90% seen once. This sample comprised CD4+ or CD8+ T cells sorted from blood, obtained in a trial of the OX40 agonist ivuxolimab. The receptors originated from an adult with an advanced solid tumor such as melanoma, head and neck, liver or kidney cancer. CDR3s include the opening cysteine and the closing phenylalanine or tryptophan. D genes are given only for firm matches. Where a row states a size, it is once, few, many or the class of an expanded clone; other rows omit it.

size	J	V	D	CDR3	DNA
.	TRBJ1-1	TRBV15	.	CATSRASQRLPFF	TGTGCCACCAGCAGAGCCTCACAACGTTTACCTTTCTTT
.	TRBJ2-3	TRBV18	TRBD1	CASSPRAGGLDTQYF	TGTGCCAGCTCACCAAGGGCAGGGGGTCTAGATACGCAGTATTTT
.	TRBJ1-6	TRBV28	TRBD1	CASSDPDREGSPLHF	TGTGCCAGCAGCGACCCGGACAGGGAAGGTTCACCCCTCCACTTT
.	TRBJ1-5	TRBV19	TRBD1	CASQVGQGRSNQPQHF	TGTGCCAGTCAAGTTGGACAGGGTAGGAGCAATCAGCCCCAGCATTTT
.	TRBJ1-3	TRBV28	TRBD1	CASRSQGALTGNTIYF	TGTGCCAGCAGATCTCAGGGGGCGCTAACTGGAAACACCATATATTTT
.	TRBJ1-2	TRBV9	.	CASSPMTGGYTF	TGTGCCAGCAGCCCGATGACTGGTGGCTACACCTTC
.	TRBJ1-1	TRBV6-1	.	CASSAEGFTEAFF	TGTGCCAGCAGTGCGGAGGGATTCACTGAAGCTTTCTTT
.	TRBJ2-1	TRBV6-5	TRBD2	CASRNSGAAVDEQFF	TGTGCCAGCAGGAATAGCGGGGCGGCGGTTGATGAGCAGTTCTTC
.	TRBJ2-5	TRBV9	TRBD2	CASSVGIAGTQETQYF	TGTGCCAGCAGCGTAGGCATAGCGGGGACCCAAGAGACCCAGTACTTC
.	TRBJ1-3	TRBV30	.	CAWRFGGDTIYF	TGTGCCTGGAGATTTGGGGGAGACACCATATATTTT
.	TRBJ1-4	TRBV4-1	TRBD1	CASGASRTGKKLFF	TGCGCCAGCGGAGCCTCCCGGACAGGAAAAAAACTGTTTTTT
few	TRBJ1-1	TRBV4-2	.	CASSHNGRSNTEAFF	TGTGCCAGCAGCCATAACGGCAGAAGTAACACTGAAGCTTTCTTT
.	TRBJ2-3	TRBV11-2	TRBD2	CASSVRLAGATDTQYF	TGTGCCAGCAGCGTCCGACTAGCGGGGGCCACAGATACGCAGTATTTT
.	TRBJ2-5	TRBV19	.	CASSPPRGTQYF	TGTGCCAGTAGTCCCCCCCGCGGGACCCAGTACTTC
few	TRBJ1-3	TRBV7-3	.	CASSTGTGNTIYF	TGTGCCAGCAGTACGGGGACTGGAAACACCATATATTTT
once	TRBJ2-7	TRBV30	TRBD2	CAWSGAKRGYTKSYEQYF	TGTGCCTGGAGTGGGGCTAAGCGGGGGTATACCAAGTCCTACGAGCAGTACTTC
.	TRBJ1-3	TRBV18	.	CASSTGTGNTIYF	TGTGCCAGCTCCACAGGAACCGGAAACACCATATATTTT
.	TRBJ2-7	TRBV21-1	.	CASSNPLAGGTYEQYF	TGTGCCAGCAGCAACCCGCTAGCGGGGGGTACCTACGAGCAGTACTTC
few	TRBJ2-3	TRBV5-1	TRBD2	CASSLVVAGPDTQYF	TGCGCCAGCAGCTTGGTGGTAGCGGGGCCAGATACGCAGTATTTT
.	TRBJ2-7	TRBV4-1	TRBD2	CASSQVGRAREQYF	TGCGCCAGCAGCCAAGTAGGGAGGGCCCGCGAGCAGTACTTC
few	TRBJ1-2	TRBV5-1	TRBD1	CASSPFGTGNYGYTF	TGCGCCAGCAGCCCCTTCGGGACAGGGAACTATGGCTACACCTTC
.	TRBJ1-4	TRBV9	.	CASSVGGAMEEKLFF	TGTGCCAGCAGCGTAGGGGGGGCTATGGAGGAAAAACTGTTTTTT
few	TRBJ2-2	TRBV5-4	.	CASSLDGRGQNTGELFF	TGTGCCAGCAGCTTGGACGGGAGGGGGCAGAACACCGGGGAGCTGTTTTTT
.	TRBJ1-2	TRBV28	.	CASFSTPVLYGYTF	TGTGCCAGCTTCTCAACCCCCGTACTCTATGGCTACACCTTC
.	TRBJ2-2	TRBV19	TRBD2	CASTTSGVDTGELFF	TGTGCCAGTACCACTAGCGGGGTTGACACCGGGGAGCTGTTTTTT
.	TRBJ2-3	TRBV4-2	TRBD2	CASSQVFGTSGGVSTDTQYF	TGTGCCAGCAGCCAAGTGTTCGGGACTAGCGGGGGGGTAAGCACAGATACGCAGTATTTT
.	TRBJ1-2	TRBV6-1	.	CASSEQAAGNYGYTF	TGTGCCAGCAGTGAACAGGCCGCGGGGAACTATGGCTACACCTTC
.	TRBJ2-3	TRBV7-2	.	CASSLQTSTDTQYF	TGTGCCAGCAGCTTACAAACCTCAACGGATACGCAGTATTTT
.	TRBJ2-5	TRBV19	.	CASSRITGQTQYF	TGTGCCAGTAGCCGTATAACGGGGCAGACCCAGTACTTC
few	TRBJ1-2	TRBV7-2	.	CASSPGGYYGYTF	TGTGCCAGCAGCCCCGGGGGGTACTATGGCTACACCTTC
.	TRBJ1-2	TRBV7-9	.	CASSLENYGYTF	TGTGCCAGCAGCTTAGAAAACTATGGCTACACCTTC
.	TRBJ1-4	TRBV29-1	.	CSVRRGATNEKLFF	TGCAGCGTTAGAAGGGGCGCAACTAATGAAAAACTGTTTTTT
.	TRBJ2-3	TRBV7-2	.	CASSLPLPDTQYF	TGTGCCAGCAGCTTACCCCTCCCAGATACGCAGTATTTT
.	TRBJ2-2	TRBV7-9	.	CASSLEPGYTGELFF	TGTGCCAGCAGCTTAGAGCCAGGGTACACCGGGGAGCTGTTTTTT
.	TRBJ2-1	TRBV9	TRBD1	CASSGRTGYNEQFF	TGTGCCAGCAGCGGCCGGACAGGCTACAATGAGCAGTTCTTC
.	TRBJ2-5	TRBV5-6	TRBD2	CASSLRTSGGSSETQYF	TGTGCCAGCAGCCTAAGGACTAGCGGGGGGTCGTCCGAGACCCAGTACTTC
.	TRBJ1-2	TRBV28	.	CASSLYRNGHTF	TGTGCCAGCAGTTTGTACAGGAATGGCCACACCTTC
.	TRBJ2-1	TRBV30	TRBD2	CAWRHSGSYRSSYNEQFF	TGTGCCTGGCGCCATAGCGGGTCCTACCGAAGCTCCTACAATGAGCAGTTCTTC
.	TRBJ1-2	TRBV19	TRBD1	CASSMFGTDYGYTF	TGTGCCAGTAGTATGTTCGGGACAGACTATGGCTACACCTTC
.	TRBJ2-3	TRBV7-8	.	CASSSLRTVDTQYF	TGTGCCAGCAGCTCCCTTCGGACCGTGGATACGCAGTATTTT
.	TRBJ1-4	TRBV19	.	CASSMGNNEKLFF	TGTGCCAGTAGTATGGGGAATAATGAAAAACTGTTTTTT
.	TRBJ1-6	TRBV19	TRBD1	CASSTGQINSPLHF	TGTGCCAGTAGCACGGGACAGATTAATTCACCCCTCCACTTT
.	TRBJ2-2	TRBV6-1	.	CASSPIHPGVVFF	TGTGCCAGCAGTCCAATTCATCCCGGGGTGGTGTTTTTT
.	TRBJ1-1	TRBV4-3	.	CASSQDWRAVEAFF	TGCGCCAGCAGCCAAGATTGGCGGGCGGTTGAAGCTTTCTTT
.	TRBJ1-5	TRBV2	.	CASSDRPSQPQHF	TGTGCCAGCAGTGACAGACCGAGTCAGCCCCAGCATTTT
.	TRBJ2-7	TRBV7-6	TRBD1	CASRSRDRGLWGSYEQYF	TGTGCCAGCAGGTCCCGGGACAGGGGCCTATGGGGCTCCTACGAGCAGTACTTC
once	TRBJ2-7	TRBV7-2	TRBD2	CASSLDAGVGYEQYF	TGTGCCAGCAGCTTAGACGCGGGGGTCGGCTACGAGCAGTACTTC
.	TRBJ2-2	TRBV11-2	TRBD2	CASSLGSSGAVTGELFF	TGTGCCAGCAGCTTAGGGTCTAGCGGGGCGGTCACCGGGGAGCTGTTTTTT
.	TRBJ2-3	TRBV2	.	CASSEMNVPDTQYF	TGTGCCAGCAGTGAGATGAATGTCCCAGATACGCAGTATTTT